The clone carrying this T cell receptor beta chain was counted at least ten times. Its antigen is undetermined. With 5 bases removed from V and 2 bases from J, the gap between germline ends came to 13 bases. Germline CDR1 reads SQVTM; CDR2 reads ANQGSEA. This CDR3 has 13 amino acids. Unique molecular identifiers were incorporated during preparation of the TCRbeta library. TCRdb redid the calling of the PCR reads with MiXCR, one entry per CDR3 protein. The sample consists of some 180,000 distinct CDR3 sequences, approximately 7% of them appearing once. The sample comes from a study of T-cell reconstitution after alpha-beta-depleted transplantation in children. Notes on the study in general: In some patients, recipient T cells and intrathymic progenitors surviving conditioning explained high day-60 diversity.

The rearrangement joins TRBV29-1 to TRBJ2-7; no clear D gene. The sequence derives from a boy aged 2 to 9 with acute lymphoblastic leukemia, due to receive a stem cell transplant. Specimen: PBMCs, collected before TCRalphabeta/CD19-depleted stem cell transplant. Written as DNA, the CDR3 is TGCAGCGTTAGGCCGGACGGACCCTACGAGCAGTACTTC. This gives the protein CSVRPDGPYEQYF.